This T cell receptor beta chain was documented in a study of blood T cells in healthy people across ages. The people who gave samples were healthy Caucasians from Russia, aged roughly 6 to 95. There were at least 5 micrograms of total RNA extracted from every sample. CDR3 length: 14 amino acids. Trimming pared 6 bases from V and 3 bases from J, leaving 18 bases between. Germline V lookup: CDR1 DFQATT, CDR2 SNEGSKA (reference sequence). With a J-beta primer mix and a sample-barcoded 5' primer, a second PCR ran about 7 to 12 cycles. TCRdb analysed the 5' RACE reads with MiXCR anew, one entry per CDR3 protein. The sample contains about a million distinct CDR3 sequences, less than 45% of which appear only once. Comment on this clonotype: The antigen is undetermined.

Study findings and constraints: In older individuals, TCR beta diversity per million T cells was lower, falling roughly linearly with age. Relative to aged donors, long-lived donors carried more naive CD4+ cells and displayed higher diversity.

The chain has TRBV20-1 and TRBJ2-7, with D hard to call. The sequence came from a man aged 18-30 years in good health. Sequences were obtained from blood. The CDR3 nucleotides are TGCAGTGCCTCCGGTAGACAAACGAACTACGAGCAGTACTTC. Translating it yields CSASGRQTNYEQYF.